The 25 T cell receptor beta chains below come from one sample, sequenced in a study of blood T cells in healthy people across ages. A second PCR of 7 to 11 cycles used a sample-barcoded 5' primer and a J-beta primer mix. TCRdb passed the 5' RACE reads through MiXCR, listing each CDR3 protein once. The data hold roughly 1.9 million distinct CDR3 sequences, with roughly two fifths observed a single time. The source material was blood. These TCRs come from a human donor in good health.

This sequence joins TRBV20-1 and TRBJ2-3; TRBD1 agrees at 9 bases. CDR1 is DFQATT and CDR2 is SNEGSKA in the germline V gene (reference sequence). The CDR3 has 15 amino acids. V lost 4 bases, J lost 6 bases, and 11 bases stayed unmatched. CDR3 region: CSAISDRGVFDTQYF. CDR3 bases: TGCAGTGCTATATCCGACAGGGGGGTTTTCGATACGCAGTATTTT.

In regard to this clonotype: A read error may be the cause here, since a much bigger clone is one base away. The J gene is TRBJ1-2, the V gene TRBV6-2 or TRBV6-3, with D perhaps TRBD1 (5 bases). The germline V gene encodes CDR1 MNHEY and CDR2 SVGEGT. The CDR3 spans 15 residues. CDR3 DNA sequence: TGTGCCGGCAGTTCCACCGAGACAGCCCCGAATGGCTACACCTTC. Amino acid sequence: CAGSSTETAPNGYTF.

The genes are TRBV28 and TRBJ2-7; no definite D call. The CDR3 spans 14 residues. The V and J ends lost 7 bases and 2 bases respectively, with 15 bases between them. The V gene's germline CDR1 is MDHEN and CDR2 SYDVKM. For the CDR3, the DNA is TGTGCCAGCACTCGGGTCAACGAACCCTACGAGCAGTACTTC. Its translation: CASTRVNEPYEQYF. Drawing the rest from reference TRBV28 and TRBJ2-7, the complete variable domain is DVKVTQSSRYLVKRTGEKVFLECVQDMDHENMFWYRQDPGLGLRLIYFSYDVKMKEKGDIPEGYSVSREKKERFSLILESASTNQTSMYLCASTRVNEPYEQYFGPGTRLTVT.

This clonotype was observed once. A read error may produce the germline difference seen at one junction end. V usage is TRBV6-5 and J usage is TRBJ1-1; D unresolved. The CDR3 length is 13 residues. Germline values: CDR1 MNHEY, CDR2 SVGAGI. As DNA, the CDR3 is TGTGCCGGCAGTTCCATCATAGGCACTGAAGCTTTCTTT. As protein: CAGSSIIGTEAFF.

This clonotype turned up a few times. This sequence joins TRBV12-3 or TRBV12-4 and TRBJ2-7; D gene ambiguous. Trimming shortened V by 6 bases and J by 5 bases, and 17 bases separated the two germline ends. The CDR3 extends over 14 amino acids. The CDR3 reads CASSPLGFLDEQYF. The CDR3 nucleotides are TGTGCCAGCAGCCCACTCGGTTTTTTGGACGAGCAGTACTTC.

The table lists this clonotype with a few counts. This chain connects TRBV6-1 to TRBJ2-7; 9 positions match TRBD1. Per the germline V gene, CDR1 is MNHNS and CDR2 is SASEGT. V lost 3 bases, J lost 3 bases, and 6 bases stayed unmatched. The CDR3 is 15 amino acids. The CDR3 region has the DNA TGTGCCAGCAGTGAGTGGGGACAGGGAATCTACGAGCAGTACTTC. Residues: CASSEWGQGIYEQYF.

This clonotype has a handful of counts. V gene TRBV6-1 combines with J gene TRBJ2-1; 8 nucleotides match TRBD1. There are 14 residues in the CDR3. Germline V gene data show CDR1 as MNHNS and CDR2 as SASEGT. J was trimmed by 7 bases and V by 3 bases; bases with no gene match: 5. Here the CDR3 reads CASSEQGAGNEQFF. CDR3 DNA sequence: TGTGCCAGCAGTGAGCAGGGGGCGGGGAATGAGCAGTTCTTC.

This chain links TRBV7-2 with TRBJ2-5; D is unresolved. Deletions cut 7 bases from V and 2 bases from J, with 14 bases between. CDR1 is SGHTA, CDR2 FQGNSA, per germline. This CDR3 region has 14 residues. In nucleotides, the CDR3 is TGTGCCAGCAACCAAAGGCTGGAGCAAGAGACCCAGTACTTC. It translates to CASNQRLEQETQYF. Full variable domain (outside the CDR3, taken from reference TRBV7-2 and TRBJ2-5): GAGVSQSPSNKVTEKGKDVELRCDPISGHTALYWYRQSLGQGLEFLIYFQGNSAPDKSGLPSDRFSAERTGGSVSTLTIQRTQQEDSAVYLCASNQRLEQETQYFGPGTRLLVL.

In this sample, this clonotype turned up many times. CDR3 region: CASSLALRGSYEQYF. The CDR3 coding sequence is TGTGCCAGCAGCTTAGCGCTTCGGGGCTCCTACGAGCAGTACTTC. This chain joins TRBV7-6 and TRBJ2-7; D may be TRBD2 (5 bases). V was pared by 0 bases and J by 0 bases, with 9 bases between. From germline, CDR1 is SGHVS and CDR2 FNYEAQ. The length of the CDR3 is 15 residues.

This clonotype showed up just a few times. V and J are TRBV7-9 and TRBJ2-1, with a possible D match to TRBD2 (5 bases). The CDR3 loop spans 18 amino acids. Trimming stripped 5 bases from V and 0 bases from J, with 20 bases between. Germline CDR1 SEHNR, CDR2 FQNEAQ (reference sequence). The CDR3 nucleotides read TGTGCCAGCAGCGACATCATTGGGGAAGGGAGCTCCTACAATGAGCAGTTCTTC. It yields the protein CASSDIIGEGSSYNEQFF. The variable domain in full, completed from reference TRBV7-9 and TRBJ2-1, reads DTGVSQNPRHKITKRGQNVTFRCDPISEHNRLYWYRQTLGQGPEFLTYFQNEAQLEKSRLLSDRFSAERPKGSFSTLEIQRTEQGDSAMYLCASSDIIGEGSSYNEQFFGPGTRLTVL.

CDR3 loop: CASSLGRGSGGLNEQFF. CDR3 sequence (DNA): TGTGCCAGCAGCTTAGGCCGAGGTTCCGGGGGGCTTAATGAGCAGTTCTTC. This chain links TRBV7-9 with TRBJ2-1, with D possibly TRBD2 on 7 matching bases. V was shortened by 1 base and J by 7 bases, with 20 bases between the two germline ends. The length of the CDR3 is 17 residues. In germline, CDR1 is SEHNR, CDR2 FQNEAQ (reference sequence).

In its sample, this clonotype was seen a few times. J is TRBJ2-7 and V is TRBV4-2; the match to TRBD1 covers 7 bases. Unmatched junction bases numbered 10, after V lost 0 bases and J lost 2 bases. The CDR3 loop spans 17 amino acids. The germline V gene has CDR1 LGHNA and CDR2 YNFKEQ. The CDR3 nucleotides are TGTGCCAGCAGCCAAGATTGGGACAGCTTGGGGACCTACGAGCAGTACTTC. The encoded protein is CASSQDWDSLGTYEQYF.

The V and J genes are TRBV6-2 or TRBV6-3 and TRBJ2-3, with D possibly TRBD2 on 6 matching bases. Germline CDR1 reads MNHEY; CDR2 reads SVGEGT. Deletions cut 5 bases from V and 6 bases from J, with 15 bases between. The CDR3 spans 14 residues. Written as DNA, the CDR3 is TGTGCCAGCAGTAGGGACTTTAGGATTGATACGCAGTATTTT. Protein: CASSRDFRIDTQYF.

This clonotype was seen a few times. The chain couples TRBV7-8 to TRBJ2-1; perhaps TRBD2 as D (6 bases). V was clipped by 1 base and J by 6 bases, with 16 bases between them. CDR3 size: 16 residues. In germline, CDR1 is SGHVS, CDR2 FQNEAQ. The CDR3 loop reads CASSLGRTTPTNEQFF. For the CDR3, the DNA is TGTGCCAGCAGCTTAGGTAGGACTACCCCAACCAATGAGCAGTTCTTC.

This clonotype was picked up a small number of times. The rearrangement links TRBV7-9 to TRBJ1-2; no clear D. The germline V gene encodes CDR1 SEHNR and CDR2 FQNEAQ (reference sequence). CDR3 size: 14 residues. The ends were cut back, 3 bases at V and 4 bases at J, with 12 bases in the middle. CDR3 bases: TGTGCCAGCAGCTTGGCCGTGGTGCCCTATGGCTACACCTTC. This encodes CASSLAVVPYGYTF.

This clonotype was seen a handful of times. CDR3: CASGFRRGTGTSYEQYF. The DNA for the CDR3 is TGTGCTAGTGGTTTCCGCCGAGGGACAGGGACCTCCTACGAGCAGTACTTC. The V gene is TRBV12-5, the J gene TRBJ2-7, with 9 bases that match TRBD1. V lost 3 bases and J lost 0; bases outside the gene matches: 9. This CDR3 has 17 residues. Germline CDR1 is LGHNT and CDR2 is FRNRAP.

The sample holds a few counts of this clonotype. The chain carries TRBV6-6 and TRBJ2-5; TRBD1 matches at 7 bases. V was clipped by 0 bases and J by 0 bases; unmatched bases: 4. Germline V gene lookup returns CDR1 MNHNY and CDR2 SVGAGI (reference sequence). CDR3 length: 16 amino acids. CDR3 residues: CASSYSGQAHQETQYF. The CDR3 region has the DNA TGTGCCAGCAGTTACTCTGGACAGGCGCACCAAGAGACCCAGTACTTC.

This chain connects TRBV4-3 to TRBJ1-1, with unresolved D. V lost 2 bases and J 0 bases, leaving 10 bases between the germline ends. Germline V gene lookup returns CDR1 LGHNA and CDR2 YSLEER. This CDR3 has 15 amino acids. The DNA for the CDR3 is TGCGCCAGCAGCCAACTTCTTAATTTGAACACTGAAGCTTTCTTT. It encodes CASSQLLNLNTEAFF.

This clonotype was picked up a small number of times. The genes are TRBV20-1 and TRBJ2-7, with 7 bases identical to TRBD2. The CDR3 is made up of 15 amino acids. Germline CDR1 and CDR2: DFQATT and SNEGSKA (reference sequence). V lost 0 bases, J lost 3 bases, and 8 bases stayed unmatched. CDR3 sequence: CSARDAGDRNYEQYF. The CDR3 DNA sequence: TGCAGTGCTAGAGACGCGGGGGATCGGAACTACGAGCAGTACTTC.

The V call is TRBV2, the J call TRBJ1-5, with D perhaps TRBD1 (5 bases). The CDR3 contains 15 residues. Germline-derived CDR1 and CDR2 are SNHLY and FYNNEI. V was shortened by 5 bases and J by 1 base, with 12 bases between the two germline ends. This CDR3 is CASSTQQASNQPQHF. The CDR3 DNA follows: TGTGCCAGCAGTACCCAACAGGCCAGCAATCAGCCCCAGCATTTT.

The table lists this clonotype with a few counts. The rearrangement uses TRBV27 and TRBJ1-2, with D uncertain. The CDR3 loop spans 12 amino acids. Germline CDR1 and CDR2: MNHEY and SMNVEV (reference sequence). Trimming took off 3 bases at V and 2 bases at J, with 4 bases between the two ends. For the CDR3, the DNA is TGTGCCAGCAGTTTTTTCAACTATGGCTACACCTTC. Protein: CASSFFNYGYTF.

The V call is TRBV10-3, the J call TRBJ2-7; tentatively, D is TRBD1 or TRBD2 (5 bases each). Trimming shortened V by 5 bases and J by 2 bases, and 10 bases separated the two germline ends. CDR1 ENHRY and CDR2 SYGVKD come from the germline V gene. The CDR3 runs 13 residues. The CDR3 loop reads CAISRDGTYEQYF. As DNA, the CDR3 is TGTGCCATCAGTAGGGACGGGACCTACGAGCAGTACTTC.

The chain uses TRBV7-2 and TRBJ1-6; unclear D gene. This CDR3 spans 14 amino acids. Germline V gene lookup returns CDR1 SGHTA and CDR2 FQGNSA. Trimming took 0 bases from V and 13 from J, leaving 13 bases between them. CDR3 nucleotide sequence: TGTGCCAGCAGCTTAGCGGCCCAAATGGATCCCCTCCACTTT. This gives the protein CASSLAAQMDPLHF.

This clonotype was seen a few times. This chain connects TRBV4-3 to TRBJ1-5; no clear D. This CDR3 spans 15 amino acids. Germline assignment: CDR1 LGHNA and CDR2 YSLEER. V was cut by 3 bases and J by 0 bases, with 9 bases left in between. The CDR3 reads CASSHTADSNQPQHF. The DNA for the CDR3 is TGCGCCAGCAGCCATACAGCGGATAGCAATCAGCCCCAGCATTTT.

This clonotype was observed a few times. The chain recombines TRBV7-2 with TRBJ2-3, with D maybe TRBD2 (6 bases). The CDR3 consists of 13 residues. V dropped 1 base and J dropped 7 bases, with 9 bases sitting between them. Per the germline V gene, CDR1 is SGHTA and CDR2 is FQGNSA. The CDR3 bases are TGTGCCAGCAGCTTAGAGGAGGGTAATACGCAGTATTTT. Amino acids: CASSLEEGNTQYF.